Listed here are 26 T cell receptor beta chains from one sample, sequenced in a study of shared clonotypes between healthy human individuals. Produced via immunoSEQ multiplex PCR; TCRdb's table is partial and in-frame only. This sample has about 1,900,000 clones; about 95% occur once, and the top ten carry roughly 1%. It was CD45RO-negative cells, positively selected for CCR7, that made up naive CD8 cells, with terminally differentiated effector memory CD45RA+ cells excluded. Input material: naive CD8+ T cells sorted from blood. These TCRs come from a man aged 18 to 29 in good health.

V and J are TRBV6-5 and TRBJ1-1; possible D gene TRBD1, 6 bases. The CDR3 loop spans 14 amino acids. CDR1 is MNHEY and CDR2 is SVGAGI in the germline V gene. The ends were cut back, 2 bases at V and 5 bases at J, with 12 bases in the middle. CDR3 sequence: CASSYEGDGTEAFF. As DNA, the CDR3 is TGTGCCAGCAGTTACGAGGGGGACGGAACTGAAGCTTTCTTT.

V gene TRBV27 combines with J gene TRBJ1-2, with 7 positions matching TRBD1. The CDR3 consists of 15 residues. The germline V gene has CDR1 MNHEY and CDR2 SMNVEV (reference sequence). Germline trimming cut 4 bases from V and 4 bases from J; bases unmatched to any gene: 9. The CDR3 bases are TGTGCCAGCAGTTCCATTGGAGGGGGCAGCTATGGCTACACCTTC. This encodes CASSSIGGGSYGYTF.

The chain recombines TRBV7-9 with TRBJ2-5; 9 positions match TRBD2. This CDR3 comprises 16 residues. J was trimmed by 3 bases and V by 3 bases; bases with no gene match: 8. Germline V gene sequence: CDR1 SEHNR, CDR2 FQNEAQ (reference sequence). CDR3 amino acids: CASSFLRGGLEETQYF. CDR3 DNA sequence: TGTGCCAGCAGCTTCCTGCGGGGGGGCCTTGAAGAGACCCAGTACTTC.

Here the CDR3 DNA reads TGTGCCAGCAGCTTAGTAACAGCCTCAATGGATACGCAGTATTTT. Protein sequence: CASSLVTASMDTQYF. The chain uses TRBV7-2 and TRBJ2-3; D unclear. There are 15 residues in the CDR3. The V gene's germline CDR1 is SGHTA and CDR2 FQGNSA. Trimming shortened V by 1 base and J by 6 bases, and 14 bases separated the two germline ends.

V and J are TRBV9 and TRBJ1-1; the D is unclear. V dropped 0 bases and J dropped 4 bases, with 7 bases sitting between them. Germline V CDR1 and CDR2: SGDLS, YYNGEE. CDR3 length: 13 amino acids. CDR3 in DNA: TGTGCCAGCAGCGTAGCAGAGAGCACTGAAGCTTTCTTT. This encodes CASSVAESTEAFF.

The chain joins TRBV25-1 to TRBJ2-3; tentatively, D is TRBD1 (6 bases). Between the trimmed V and J ends, which lost 2 bases and 3 bases, there was a span of 15 bases. This CDR3 is built from 16 residues. The germline V gene encodes CDR1 MGHDK and CDR2 SYGVNS. The CDR3 is CASSEAPGDGTDTQYF. Written as DNA, the CDR3 is TGTGCCAGCAGTGAAGCCCCAGGGGATGGAACAGATACGCAGTATTTT. Using reference TRBV25-1 and TRBJ2-3 for the parts outside the CDR3, the full variable domain is EADIYQTPRYLVIGTGKKITLECSQTMGHDKMYWYQQDPGMELHLIHYSYGVNSTEKGDLSSESTVSRIRTEHFPLTLESARPSHTSQYLCASSEAPGDGTDTQYFGPGTRLTVL.

The chain has TRBV27 and TRBJ2-7, with 9 bases aligning to TRBD1. CDR1 is MNHEY and CDR2 is SMNVEV in the germline V gene (reference sequence). Trimming at V came to 4 bases and at J to 3 bases, leaving 7 bases not matched to a gene. This CDR3 region has 15 residues. CDR3 nucleotide sequence: TGTGCCAGCAGTTCGCACCGGGACAGGGACTACGAGCAGTACTTC. Protein: CASSSHRDRDYEQYF.

The chain is built from TRBV27 and TRBJ2-7; 7 bases fit TRBD1. Germline assignment: CDR1 MNHEY and CDR2 SMNVEV (reference sequence). V gave up 4 bases and J gave up 2 bases; unmatched junction bases: 14. The CDR3 contains 17 residues. For the CDR3, the DNA is TGTGCCAGCAGTTCTGGAGTCCGGGACAGTCCTACCTACGAGCAGTACTTC. It specifies CASSSGVRDSPTYEQYF.

The chain has TRBV7-9 and TRBJ2-5, with D possibly matching TRBD2 (6 bases). The V end lost 5 bases, the J end lost 2 bases, and 18 bases lay between the germline ends. Germline values: CDR1 SEHNR, CDR2 FQNEAQ (reference sequence). The CDR3 is 16 amino acids. The CDR3 region is CASSRRDALTQETQYF. The CDR3 DNA follows: TGTGCCAGCAGCCGGAGGGATGCATTGACGCAAGAGACCCAGTACTTC.

The chain carries TRBV2 and TRBJ2-5; 14 bases are shared with TRBD2. The germline V gene encodes CDR1 SNHLY and CDR2 FYNNEI. The junction had 9 bases not matched to a gene; V was cut back by 7 bases and J by 2 bases. The CDR3 loop spans 17 amino acids. The CDR3 DNA reads TGTGCCAGCACCCCGGGGACTAGCGGGGGACTACAAGAGACCCAGTACTTC. Its translation: CASTPGTSGGLQETQYF.

The rearrangement links TRBV25-1 to TRBJ2-3; perhaps TRBD1 as D (6 bases). Germline V gives CDR1 MGHDK, CDR2 SYGVNS. The CDR3 length is 14 residues. The ends were cut back, 7 bases at V and 6 bases at J, with 17 bases in the middle. The CDR3 sequence: CASTRTVGGDTQYF. The CDR3 bases are TGTGCCAGCACCCGGACAGTCGGTGGGGATACGCAGTATTTT.

This chain connects TRBV5-3 to TRBJ2-7; TRBD1 aligns across 7 bases. TRBV5-3 is assigned to the ORF class and has an uncertain function. J was trimmed by 5 bases and V by 4 bases; bases with no gene match: 12. CDR3 length equals 15 residues. CDR3 nucleotides: TGTGCCAGAAGCCAGAGACAGGGTAAGGGGAACGAGCAGTACTTC. Amino acid sequence: CARSQRQGKGNEQYF.

This clone was seen a single time. The same CDR3 arises from other DNA sequences in this sample as well. The genes are TRBV27 and TRBJ2-1; D is perhaps TRBD2 (5 bases). CDR1 and CDR2 (germline): MNHEY, SMNVEV (reference sequence). The CDR3 runs to 14 residues. V was clipped by 3 bases and J by 4 bases, with 10 bases between them. The CDR3 loop reads CASSLEAPYNEQFF. The CDR3 DNA reads as TGTGCCAGCAGTTTGGAGGCCCCTTACAATGAGCAGTTCTTC.

The chain couples TRBV6-5 to TRBJ2-7; D is unresolved. The ends were cut back, 7 bases at V and 2 bases at J, with 15 bases in the middle. This CDR3 is built from 14 residues. Germline V gene lookup returns CDR1 MNHEY and CDR2 SVGAGI. The CDR3, as DNA: TGTGCCAGCACCAAGACCGTGAGCACCTACGAGCAGTACTTC. Encoded protein: CASTKTVSTYEQYF.

The rearrangement links TRBV10-3 to TRBJ2-7; D tentatively fits TRBD1 or TRBD2 (5 bases each). The CDR3 is 13 residues long. The V end was cut by 9 bases, the J end by 3 bases, with 15 bases between. Germline CDR1 and CDR2: ENHRY and SYGVKD. The CDR3 nucleotides are TGTGCCATTGGGGGAAGGGCGGACTACGAGCAGTACTTC. Protein product: CAIGGRADYEQYF.

This chain uses TRBV18 with TRBJ2-1, with TRBD2 matching over 12 bases. The germline V gene encodes CDR1 KGHSH and CDR2 LQKENI. This CDR3 contains 17 residues. With 3 bases clipped from V and 8 bases from J, the junction kept 11 bases outside the gene matches. The CDR3 protein is CASSPSLTSGSSDEQFF. For the CDR3, the DNA is TGTGCCAGCTCACCTTCTTTGACTAGCGGGAGCTCCGATGAGCAGTTCTTC. The entire variable domain, with the rest obtained from reference TRBV18 and TRBJ2-1, is as follows: NAGVMQNPRHLVRRRGQEARLRCSPMKGHSHVYWYRQLPEEGLKFMVYLQKENIIDESGMPKERFSAEFPKEGPSILRIQQVVRGDSAAYFCASSPSLTSGSSDEQFFGPGTRLTVL.

V usage is TRBV28 and J usage is TRBJ2-3; 10 bases are shared with TRBD2. Germline V gene lookup returns CDR1 MDHEN and CDR2 SYDVKM. Trimming removed 4 bases from V and 6 bases from J; junction bases left unmatched: 13. This CDR3 comprises 17 residues. CDR3 in amino acids: CASSSPRLAGEGDTQYF. DNA for the CDR3: TGTGCCAGCAGTTCTCCCCGCCTAGCGGGGGAAGGGGATACGCAGTATTTT.

This chain uses TRBV25-1 with TRBJ2-5, with a tentative D call TRBD1 (5 bases). The tail of the sequence fits TRBJ2-7 better, so the J call may be wrong. The CDR3 runs 11 residues. In germline, CDR1 is MGHDK, CDR2 SYGVNS. The CDR3 sequence is CASIQGYEQYF. As DNA, the CDR3 is TGTGCCAGCATTCAGGGCTACGAGCAGTACTTC.

The J gene is TRBJ2-4, the V gene TRBV4-3, with 7 bases matching TRBD2. This CDR3 comprises 17 residues. The V gene end was trimmed by 0 bases and the J gene end by 0 bases; junction bases not matched to a gene: 5. Looked up from germline, CDR1 is LGHNA and CDR2 is YSLEER. CDR3 sequence reads: CASSQDGEGVAKNIQYF. DNA of the CDR3: TGCGCCAGCAGCCAAGATGGGGAGGGAGTAGCCAAAAACATTCAGTACTTC.

The gene calls are TRBV27 and TRBJ1-1; D not certain. CDR1 is MNHEY and CDR2 is SMNVEV in the germline V gene (reference sequence). The CDR3 is 19 residues long. Trimming took 1 base from V and 0 from J, leaving 21 bases between them. DNA of the CDR3: TGTGCCAGCAGTTTATATTTCGGGCAAAGGATGGGGATGAACACTGAAGCTTTCTTT. It is translated as CASSLYFGQRMGMNTEAFF.

With regard to this clone: Other DNA sequences within the sample encode an identical CDR3. The chain couples TRBV27 to TRBJ2-1, with unresolved D. Germline V gene lookup returns CDR1 MNHEY and CDR2 SMNVEV (reference sequence). Trimming left V 2 bases short and J 6 bases short, with 5 bases between. This CDR3 spans 12 amino acids. This CDR3 is CASSLGVNEQFF. The CDR3 DNA is TGTGCCAGCAGTTTAGGGGTCAATGAGCAGTTCTTC.

J is TRBJ1-1 and V is TRBV6-1, with D possibly matching TRBD1 (5 bases). Germline-derived CDR1 and CDR2 are MNHNS and SASEGT. Between the trimmed V and J ends, which lost 3 bases and 3 bases, there was a span of 23 bases. The CDR3 is made up of 18 amino acids. In DNA, the CDR3 is TGTGCCAGCAGTGATACCGGGACGATTCGATTTCCCCACACTGAAGCTTTCTTT. Amino acid sequence: CASSDTGTIRFPHTEAFF.

The chain is built from TRBV6-1 and TRBJ1-2; maybe TRBD1 (5 bases). CDR3 length: 14 residues. Trimming cost V 7 bases and J 5 bases, with 17 bases left between them. Germline lookup yields CDR1 MNHNS and CDR2 SASEGT. CDR3 bases: TGTGCCAGCACCGGGACCCTCGGACGGTATGGCTACACCTTC. Translation: CASTGTLGRYGYTF.

This chain joins TRBV7-9 and TRBJ2-7; the D gene is possibly TRBD2 (5 bases). The CDR3 spans 14 residues. V gave up 1 base and J gave up 6 bases, with 13 bases separating them. Germline V CDR1 and CDR2: SEHNR, FQNEAQ (reference sequence). CDR3 amino acids: CASSLGELGSEQYF. The CDR3 nucleotides are TGTGCCAGCAGCTTAGGGGAACTAGGTTCCGAGCAGTACTTC.

The V gene is TRBV27, the J gene TRBJ1-1; 10 bases match TRBD1. The CDR3 is 14 residues long. Germline V gene sequence: CDR1 MNHEY, CDR2 SMNVEV (reference sequence). After removal of 4 bases from V and 5 bases from J, the junction contained 4 bases not matched to a gene. In nucleotides, the CDR3 is TGTGCCAGCAGTTGGACAGGGGGATTTACTGAAGCTTTCTTT. Protein: CASSWTGGFTEAFF.

J is TRBJ2-5 and V is TRBV11-2; the D is unclear. Per germline, CDR1 SGHAT and CDR2 FQNNGV. The CDR3 loop spans 13 amino acids. V shed 5 bases and J shed 1 base, with 8 bases lying between them. The CDR3 bases are TGTGCCAGCAGCCTCGACTTCCAAGAGACCCAGTACTTC. Protein: CASSLDFQETQYF.